This is a list of T cell receptor beta chains from one sample in a study of blood T cell repertoires in COVID-19. Repertoires were generated with immunoSEQ multiplex PCR, while TCRdb's copy carries only in-frame clones and drops some. The sample contains fewer than 450,000 clones, over 75% of which appear only once. Source material: PBMCs or T cells enriched from blood (not recorded which). These receptors were collected from a woman in her twenties or thirties who had recovered from COVID-19. CDR3s include the opening cysteine and the closing phenylalanine or tryptophan. Only part of the rows carry a size: once, few, many, or a class if the clone is expanded.

CDR3 protein,V gene,J gene,clone size
CASRLDRGREKLFF,TRBV6-5,TRBJ1-4,.
CASRATRGEKLFF,TRBV28,TRBJ1-4,.
CASSLAGLPGGQFF,TRBV7-2,TRBJ2-1,once
CASSVGPTGVPLHF,TRBV5-4,TRBJ1-6,.
CAWSMGQRLYGYTF,TRBV30,TRBJ1-2,.
CASTGGVLPFGAYTF,TRBV6-5,TRBJ1-2,.
CASRDRGRVDYGYTF,TRBV6-5,TRBJ1-2,.
CASSETGGGLPQHF,TRBV6-1,TRBJ1-5,once
CASSINRGYEQYF,TRBV27,TRBJ2-7,.
CAWSVTPDTGELFF,TRBV30,TRBJ2-2,few
CASSLDNYNEQFF,TRBV6-5,TRBJ2-1,.
CSAGPGNTEAFF,TRBV29-1,TRBJ1-1,.
CASSFYENNEQFF,TRBV5-4,TRBJ2-1,.
CASSSLWAGGTTDTQYF,TRBV28,TRBJ2-3,.
CASSLSGVVPSGANVLTF,TRBV5-5,TRBJ2-6,.
CASSQERTDGYTF,TRBV14,TRBJ1-2,.
CASSQDERGANYGYTF,TRBV3-1/TRBV3-2,TRBJ1-2,.
CASSSTDRSPLHF,TRBV11-2,TRBJ1-6,.
CASSRDPLAGAATDTQYF,TRBV18,TRBJ2-3,few
CASQSERGGPSGANVLTF,TRBV2,TRBJ2-6,.
CASSLGGAGGYYGYTF,TRBV28,TRBJ1-2,once
CASTSTGVRVYEQYF,TRBV28,TRBJ2-7,.
CASSIVGRNTGELFF,TRBV19,TRBJ2-2,.